This T cell receptor (beta chain) was obtained from a study of beta chain features in type 1 diabetes. Findings and limits, study-wide: Naive, central memory and regulatory TCRB repertoires appeared more similar among patients than healthy donors.

Blood was drawn once from each donor into heparinised tubes. The draws averaged around 120 mL. As every portion of the isolated RNA was reverse transcribed, the sequencing read expressed TCRB transcripts. Produced via immunoSEQ multiplex PCR; TCRdb's table is partial and in-frame only. The sample shows about 900,000 clones, roughly a sixth of them seen only once. This clone has just a few counts. Its antigen is not known. Germline V lookup: CDR1 SGDLS, CDR2 YYNGEE. Trimming removed 2 bases from V and 8 bases from J; junction bases left unmatched: 13. This CDR3 is 16 amino acids long. The receptor comes from a woman between 18 and 29 years old in good health. The chain joins TRBV9 to TRBJ2-1, with 7 positions matching TRBD2. Source material: naive CD4+ T cells from blood. The CDR3 bases are TGTGCCAGCAGCGTGGCCACTAGCGTCCTTGGGGATGAGCAGTTCTTC. Encoded protein: CASSVATSVLGDEQFF. Together with reference TRBV9 and TRBJ2-1, the CDR3 gives the full variable domain: DSGVTQTPKHLITATGQRVTLRCSPRSGDLSVYWYQQSLDQGLQFLIQYYNGEERAKGNILERFSAQQFPDLHSELNLSSLELGDSALYFCASSVATSVLGDEQFFGPGTRLTVL.